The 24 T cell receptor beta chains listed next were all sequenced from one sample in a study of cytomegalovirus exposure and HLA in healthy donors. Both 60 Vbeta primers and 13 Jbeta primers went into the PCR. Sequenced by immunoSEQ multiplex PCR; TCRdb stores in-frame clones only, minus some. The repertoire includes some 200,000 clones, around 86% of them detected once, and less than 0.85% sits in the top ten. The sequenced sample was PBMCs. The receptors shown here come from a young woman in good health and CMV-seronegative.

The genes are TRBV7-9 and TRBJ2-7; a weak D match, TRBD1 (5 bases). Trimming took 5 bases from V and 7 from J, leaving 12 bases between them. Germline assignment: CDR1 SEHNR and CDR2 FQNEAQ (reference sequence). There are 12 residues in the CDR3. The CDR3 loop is CASSPTAPEQYF. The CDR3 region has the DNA TGTGCCAGCAGCCCGACAGCGCCAGAGCAGTACTTC.

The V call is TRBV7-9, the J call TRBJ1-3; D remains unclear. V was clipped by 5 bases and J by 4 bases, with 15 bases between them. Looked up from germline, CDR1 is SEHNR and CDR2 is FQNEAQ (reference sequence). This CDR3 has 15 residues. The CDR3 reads CASSAFSVPGNTIYF. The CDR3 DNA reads TGTGCCAGCAGCGCATTTAGCGTGCCGGGAAACACCATATATTTT.

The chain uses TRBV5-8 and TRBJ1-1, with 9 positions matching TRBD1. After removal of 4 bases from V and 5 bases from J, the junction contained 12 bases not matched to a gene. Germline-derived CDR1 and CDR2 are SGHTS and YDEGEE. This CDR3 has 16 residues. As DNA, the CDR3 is TGTGCCAGCAGCCGTAGGGGGACAGGGTGGGAAACTGAAGCTTTCTTT. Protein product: CASSRRGTGWETEAFF.

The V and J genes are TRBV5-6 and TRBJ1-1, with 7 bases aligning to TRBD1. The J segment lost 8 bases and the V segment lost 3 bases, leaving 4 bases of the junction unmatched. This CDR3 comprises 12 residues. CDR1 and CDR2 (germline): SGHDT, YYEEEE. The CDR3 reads CASSSGQPEAFF. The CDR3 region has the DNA TGTGCCAGCAGCTCGGGACAGCCAGAAGCTTTCTTT.

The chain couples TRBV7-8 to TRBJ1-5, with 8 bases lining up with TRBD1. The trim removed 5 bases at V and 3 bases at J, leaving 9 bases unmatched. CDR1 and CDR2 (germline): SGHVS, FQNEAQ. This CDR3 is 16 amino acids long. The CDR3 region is CASSPGQGGANQPQHF. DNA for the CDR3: TGTGCCAGCAGCCCAGGACAGGGAGGTGCCAATCAGCCCCAGCATTTT.

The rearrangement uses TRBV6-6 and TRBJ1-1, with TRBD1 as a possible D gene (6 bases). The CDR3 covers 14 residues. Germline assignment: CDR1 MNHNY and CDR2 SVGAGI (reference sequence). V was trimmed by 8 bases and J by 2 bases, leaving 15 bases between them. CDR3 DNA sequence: TGTGCCAGCGGGTACTCACAGGGAAACACTGAAGCTTTCTTT. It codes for CASGYSQGNTEAFF.

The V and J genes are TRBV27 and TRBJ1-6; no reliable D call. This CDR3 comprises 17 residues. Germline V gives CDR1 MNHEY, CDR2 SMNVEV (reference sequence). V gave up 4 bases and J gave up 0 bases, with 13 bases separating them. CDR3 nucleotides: TGTGCCAGCAGTTCATTACAACTATCCTCCTATAATTCACCCCTCCACTTT. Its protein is CASSSLQLSSYNSPLHF.

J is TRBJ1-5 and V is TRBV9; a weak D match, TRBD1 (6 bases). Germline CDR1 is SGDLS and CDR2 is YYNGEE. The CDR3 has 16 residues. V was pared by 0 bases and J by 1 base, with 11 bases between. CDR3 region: CASSVGQGSSNQPQHF. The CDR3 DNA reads TGTGCCAGCAGCGTAGGCCAGGGGTCGAGCAATCAGCCCCAGCATTTT.

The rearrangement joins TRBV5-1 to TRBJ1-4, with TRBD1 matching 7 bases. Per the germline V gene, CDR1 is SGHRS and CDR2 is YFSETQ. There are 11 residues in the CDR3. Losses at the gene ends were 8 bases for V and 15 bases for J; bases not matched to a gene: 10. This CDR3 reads CASRGDREVFF. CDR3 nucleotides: TGCGCCAGTAGGGGAGACAGGGAAGTGTTTTTT.

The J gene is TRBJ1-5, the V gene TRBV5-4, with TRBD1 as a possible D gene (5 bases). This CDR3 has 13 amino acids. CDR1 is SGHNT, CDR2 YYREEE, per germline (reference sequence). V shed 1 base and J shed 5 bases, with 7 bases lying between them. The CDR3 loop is CASSLSGDQPQHF. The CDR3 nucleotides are TGTGCCAGCAGCTTGTCGGGGGATCAGCCCCAGCATTTT.

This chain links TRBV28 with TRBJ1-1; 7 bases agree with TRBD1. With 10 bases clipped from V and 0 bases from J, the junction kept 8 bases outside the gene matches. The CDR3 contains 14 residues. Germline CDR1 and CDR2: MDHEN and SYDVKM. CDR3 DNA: TGTGCCACCTTCAAGACAGGGCTGAACACTGAAGCTTTCTTT. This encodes CATFKTGLNTEAFF.

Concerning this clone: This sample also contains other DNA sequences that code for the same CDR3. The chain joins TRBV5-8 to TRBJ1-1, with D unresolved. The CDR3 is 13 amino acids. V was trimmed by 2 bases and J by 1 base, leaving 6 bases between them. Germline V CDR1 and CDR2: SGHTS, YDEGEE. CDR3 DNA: TGTGCCAGCAGCTTTTCAGAGAACACTGAAGCTTTCTTT. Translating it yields CASSFSENTEAFF.

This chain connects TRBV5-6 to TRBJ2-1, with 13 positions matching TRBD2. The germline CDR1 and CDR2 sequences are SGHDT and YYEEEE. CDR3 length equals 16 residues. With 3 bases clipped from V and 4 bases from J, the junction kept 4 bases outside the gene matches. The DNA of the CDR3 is TGTGCCAGCAGCTCGGGACTAGCGGGAATGTACAATGAGCAGTTCTTC. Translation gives CASSSGLAGMYNEQFF.

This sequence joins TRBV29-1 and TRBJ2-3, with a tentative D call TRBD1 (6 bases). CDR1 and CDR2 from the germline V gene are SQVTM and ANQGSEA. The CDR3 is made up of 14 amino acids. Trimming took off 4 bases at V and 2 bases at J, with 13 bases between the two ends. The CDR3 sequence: CSVGRGHPTDTQYF. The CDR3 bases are TGCAGCGTTGGCAGGGGACATCCCACAGATACGCAGTATTTT.

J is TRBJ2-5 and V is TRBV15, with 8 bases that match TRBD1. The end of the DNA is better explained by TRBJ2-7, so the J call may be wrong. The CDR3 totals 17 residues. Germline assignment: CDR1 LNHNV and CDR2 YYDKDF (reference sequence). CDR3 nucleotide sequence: TGTGCCACCAGCAGAGATTCGGGAACAGGGGGCTCCTACGAGCAGTACTTC. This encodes CATSRDSGTGGSYEQYF.

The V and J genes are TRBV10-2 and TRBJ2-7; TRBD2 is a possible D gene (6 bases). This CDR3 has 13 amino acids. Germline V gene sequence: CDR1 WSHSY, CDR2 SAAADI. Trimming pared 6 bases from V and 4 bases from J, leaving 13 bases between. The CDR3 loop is CASRPSVGYEQYF. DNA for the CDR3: TGCGCCAGCAGGCCTAGCGTTGGGTACGAGCAGTACTTC.

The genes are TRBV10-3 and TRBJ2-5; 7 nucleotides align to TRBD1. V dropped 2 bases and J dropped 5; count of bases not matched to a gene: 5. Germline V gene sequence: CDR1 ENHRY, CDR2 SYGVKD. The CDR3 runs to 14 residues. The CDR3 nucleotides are TGTGCCATCAGTGAGAGACAGGGCGGGGAGACCCAGTACTTC. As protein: CAISERQGGETQYF.

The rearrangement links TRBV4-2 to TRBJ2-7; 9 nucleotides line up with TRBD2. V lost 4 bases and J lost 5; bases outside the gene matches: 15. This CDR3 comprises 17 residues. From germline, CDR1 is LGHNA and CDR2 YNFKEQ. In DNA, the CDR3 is TGTGCCAGCAGCCGGACTTGGACTAGCGTCATGGTTAACGAGCAGTACTTC. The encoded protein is CASSRTWTSVMVNEQYF.

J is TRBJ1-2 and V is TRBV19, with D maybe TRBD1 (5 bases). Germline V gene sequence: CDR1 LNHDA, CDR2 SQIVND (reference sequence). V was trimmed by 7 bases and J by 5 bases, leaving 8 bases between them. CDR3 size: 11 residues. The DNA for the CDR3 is TGTGCCAGTATGGGGGGATATGGCTACACCTTC. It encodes CASMGGYGYTF.

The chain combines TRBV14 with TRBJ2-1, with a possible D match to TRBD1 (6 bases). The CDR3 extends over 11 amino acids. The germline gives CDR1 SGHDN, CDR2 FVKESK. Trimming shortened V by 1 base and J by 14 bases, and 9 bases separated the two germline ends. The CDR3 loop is CASSQGGDKFF. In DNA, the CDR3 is TGTGCCAGCAGCCAAGGAGGGGACAAGTTCTTC.

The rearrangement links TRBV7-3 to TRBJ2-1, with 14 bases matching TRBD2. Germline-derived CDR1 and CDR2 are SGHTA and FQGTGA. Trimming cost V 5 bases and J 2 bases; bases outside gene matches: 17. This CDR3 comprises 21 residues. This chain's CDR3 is CASSEPSGTSGRERTYNEQFF. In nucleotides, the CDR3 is TGTGCCAGCAGCGAACCCTCCGGGACTAGCGGGAGAGAGAGGACCTACAATGAGCAGTTCTTC.

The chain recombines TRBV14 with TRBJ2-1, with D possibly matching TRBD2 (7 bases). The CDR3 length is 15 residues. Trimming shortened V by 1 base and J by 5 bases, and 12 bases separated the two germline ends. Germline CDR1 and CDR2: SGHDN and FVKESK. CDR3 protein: CASSQVGGGHNEQFF. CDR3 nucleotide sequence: TGTGCCAGCAGCCAAGTGGGGGGGGGCCACAATGAGCAGTTCTTC.

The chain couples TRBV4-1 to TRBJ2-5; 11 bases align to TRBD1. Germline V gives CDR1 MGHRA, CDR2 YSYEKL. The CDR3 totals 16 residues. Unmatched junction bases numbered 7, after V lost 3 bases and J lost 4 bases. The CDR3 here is CASSQGGTGGPETQYF. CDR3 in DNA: TGCGCCAGCAGCCAGGGAGGGACAGGGGGTCCAGAGACCCAGTACTTC.

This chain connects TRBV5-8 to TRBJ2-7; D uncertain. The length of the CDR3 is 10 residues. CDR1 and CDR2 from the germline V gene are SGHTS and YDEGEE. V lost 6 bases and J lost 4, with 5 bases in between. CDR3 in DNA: TGTGCCAGCACCCTATACGAGCAGTACTTC. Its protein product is CASTLYEQYF.